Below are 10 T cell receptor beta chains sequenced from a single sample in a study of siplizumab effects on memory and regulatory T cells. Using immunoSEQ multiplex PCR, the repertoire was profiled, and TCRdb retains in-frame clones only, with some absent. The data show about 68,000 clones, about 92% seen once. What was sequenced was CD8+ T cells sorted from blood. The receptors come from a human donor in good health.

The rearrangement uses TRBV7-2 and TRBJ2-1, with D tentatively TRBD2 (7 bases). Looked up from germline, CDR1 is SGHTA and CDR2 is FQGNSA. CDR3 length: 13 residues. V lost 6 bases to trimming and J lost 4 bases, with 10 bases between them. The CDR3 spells CASRRGGYNEQFF. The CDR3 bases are TGTGCCAGCAGGAGGGGGGGTTACAATGAGCAGTTCTTC.

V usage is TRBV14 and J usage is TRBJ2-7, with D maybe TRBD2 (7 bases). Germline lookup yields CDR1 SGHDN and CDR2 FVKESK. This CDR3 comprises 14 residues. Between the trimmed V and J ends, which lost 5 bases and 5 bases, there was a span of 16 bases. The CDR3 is CASSSSGGANEQYF. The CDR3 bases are TGTGCCAGCAGCTCAAGTGGGGGGGCCAACGAGCAGTACTTC.

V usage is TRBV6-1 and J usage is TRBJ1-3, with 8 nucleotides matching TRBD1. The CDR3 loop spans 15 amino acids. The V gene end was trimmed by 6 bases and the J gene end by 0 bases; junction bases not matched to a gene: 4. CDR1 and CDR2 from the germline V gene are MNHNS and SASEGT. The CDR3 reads CASRAGTGSGNTIYF. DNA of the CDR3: TGTGCCAGCAGAGCCGGGACAGGCTCTGGAAACACCATATATTTT.

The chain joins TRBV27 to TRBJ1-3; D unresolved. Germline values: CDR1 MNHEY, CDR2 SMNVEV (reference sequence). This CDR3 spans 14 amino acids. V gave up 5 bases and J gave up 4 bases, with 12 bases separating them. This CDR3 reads CASSPGSSGNTIYF. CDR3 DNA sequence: TGTGCCAGCAGTCCCGGCTCCTCGGGAAACACCATATATTTT.

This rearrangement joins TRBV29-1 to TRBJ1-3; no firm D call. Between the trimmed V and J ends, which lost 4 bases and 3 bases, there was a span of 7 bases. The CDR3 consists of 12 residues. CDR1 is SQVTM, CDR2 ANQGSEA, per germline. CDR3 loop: CSVVGVGNTIYF. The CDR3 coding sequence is TGCAGCGTTGTCGGAGTTGGAAACACCATATATTTT.

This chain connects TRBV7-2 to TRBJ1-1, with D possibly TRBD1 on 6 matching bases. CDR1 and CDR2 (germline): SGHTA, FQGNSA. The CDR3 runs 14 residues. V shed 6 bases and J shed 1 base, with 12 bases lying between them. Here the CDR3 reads CASSPRGQNTEAFF. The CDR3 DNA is TGTGCCAGCAGTCCGCGGGGACAGAACACTGAAGCTTTCTTT.

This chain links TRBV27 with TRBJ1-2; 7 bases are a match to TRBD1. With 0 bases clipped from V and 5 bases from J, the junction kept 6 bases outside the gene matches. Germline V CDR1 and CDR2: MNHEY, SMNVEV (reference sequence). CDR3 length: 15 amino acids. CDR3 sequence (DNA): TGTGCCAGCAGTTTATCATGGACAGGCATATATGGCTACACCTTC. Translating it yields CASSLSWTGIYGYTF.

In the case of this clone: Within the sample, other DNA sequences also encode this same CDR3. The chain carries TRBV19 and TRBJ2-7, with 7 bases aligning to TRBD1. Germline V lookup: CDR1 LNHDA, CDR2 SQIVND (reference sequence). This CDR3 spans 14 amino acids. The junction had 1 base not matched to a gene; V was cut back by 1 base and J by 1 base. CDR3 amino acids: CASSIGTGSYEQYF. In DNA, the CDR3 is TGTGCCAGTAGTATAGGGACAGGTTCCTACGAGCAGTACTTC.

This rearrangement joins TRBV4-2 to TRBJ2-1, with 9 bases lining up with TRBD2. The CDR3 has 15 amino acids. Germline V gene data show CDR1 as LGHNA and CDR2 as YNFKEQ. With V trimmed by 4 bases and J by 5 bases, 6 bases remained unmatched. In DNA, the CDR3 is TGTGCCAGCAGCCTAAGCGGGGGGCTGAACAATGAGCAGTTCTTC. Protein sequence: CASSLSGGLNNEQFF.

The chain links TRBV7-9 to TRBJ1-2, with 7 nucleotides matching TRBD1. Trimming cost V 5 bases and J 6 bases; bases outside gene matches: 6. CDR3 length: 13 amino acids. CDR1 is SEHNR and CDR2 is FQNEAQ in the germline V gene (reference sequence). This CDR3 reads CASSRGQEDGYTF. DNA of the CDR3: TGTGCCAGCAGCCGCGGACAGGAGGATGGCTACACCTTC.